The T cell receptor (beta chain) described here comes from a study of regulatory T cells in long-lasting Graves disease. The overall study: Persistent cases took antithyroid drugs over 5 years and stayed TSH receptor antibody positive.

The CDR3 is 13 residues long. CDR1 and CDR2 from the germline V gene are MDHEN and SYDVKM. The ends lost 10 bases at V and 1 base at J; junction bases unmatched: 6. This clonotype was detected ten times or more. Its antigen remains unknown. The time point: persistent/refractory GD, antithyroid drugs over 5 years with positive TRAb. Researchers made the TCR library from RNA that was extracted from PBMCs. Study findings and constraints: Exclusively peripheral blood, rather than thyroid tissue, was studied.

iRepertoire HTBI primers and Arm-PCR of CDR3 regions built TCR beta libraries. TCRdb redid the calling of the multiplex PCR reads with MiXCR, one entry per CDR3 protein. The sample has about 290,000 distinct CDR3 sequences, more than 20% seen once. The chain has TRBV28 and TRBJ1-1; 7 nucleotides agree with TRBD1. Sequencing was performed on peripheral blood mononuclear cells (PBMCs), taken when the disease was refractory, from a patient treated with antithyroid drugs. This TCR was sampled from a female donor with Graves disease. The CDR3 here is CATLGGRNTEAFF. The CDR3 DNA is TGTGCCACCCTAGGGGGCAGGAACACTGAAGCTTTCTTT.